What follows describes a single T cell receptor beta chain. Its antigen is still unknown. Base qualities are not provided; no much larger clone lies one nucleotide away. These data are taken from a study of T cell changes during pregnancy in multiple sclerosis (dated by TCRdb to between 2019 and 2020). For the wider study: The study examined how the T cell repertoire changed over the course of pregnancy in women with multiple sclerosis.

Preparation of the library involved the immunoSEQ multiplex PCR assay. Not all clones reach the TCRdb copy of this immuneACCESS table, which keeps in-frame sequences only. Checked studies attribute under half of the gap to unresolved V genes and leave the rest unexplained. This sample is represented by 70,000 to 100,000 clones; about 93% of them were singletons. 0.9% to 1.2% of the sample rests with the top ten. For this chain, trimming is 2 bases at the V end and 0 bases at the J end, and the number of junction bases without a gene match is 7. CDR3 length: 18 amino acids, cysteine to phenylalanine. Of the read, only the CDR3 DNA is kept; its 54 bases are in frame from base 1. The germline V gene (reference sequence) supplies CDR1 LNHDA and CDR2 SQIVND.

The chain uses TRBV19 and TRBJ2-1; 10 central nucleotides agree with TRBD2. The input for sequencing was peripheral blood, taken in the first trimester of pregnancy. This receptor was identified in a female donor with multiple sclerosis, enrolled in a pregnancy study. The DNA is TGTGCCAGTAGTATATTTGGCCTAGCGGGGGTCTCCTACAATGAGCAGTTCTTC. It encodes CASSIFGLAGVSYNEQFF.